The 8 T cell receptor beta chains reported below all come from one sample, sequenced in a study of blood T cells in healthy people across ages (dated by TCRdb to 2014 to 2015). Libraries were prepared through 5' RACE. Sequencing relied on an Illumina HiSeq 2500. The second PCR ran for about 6 to 12 cycles and used a J-beta primer mix along with a sample-barcoded 5' primer. TCRdb reran the public reads through fastp at Q25 and MiXCR, keeping productive beta chains. Rows with a matching CDR3 protein are joined into one entry that keeps the most common DNA and genes. The sample table lists approximately 810,000 distinct CDR3 sequences, roughly 26% of them with a count of one. Jointly, the top ten make up roughly 17% of the sample. Sequencing was done on a sample of blood. The receptors stem from a woman aged 80 or over in good health.

The chain joins TRBV20-1 to TRBJ1-5; tentative D call: TRBD1 (5 bases). The germline CDR1 and CDR2 sequences are DFQATT and SNEGSKA (reference sequence). The CDR3 is 13 amino acids. Trimming took 4 bases from V and 4 from J, leaving 11 bases between them. Here the CDR3 reads CSATGTENQPQHF. CDR3 nucleotides: TGCAGTGCTACCGGGACGGAGAATCAGCCCCAGCATTTT.

This clonotype was detected many times. CDR3 in amino acids: CASSPDRGHVNEQFF. In nucleotides, the CDR3 is TGCGCCAGCAGCCCAGACAGGGGGCACGTCAATGAGCAGTTCTTC. The chain employs TRBV5-1 and TRBJ2-1; 10 bases are shared with TRBD1. Trimming at V came to 4 bases and at J to 6 bases, leaving 7 bases not matched to a gene. Germline CDR1 and CDR2: SGHRS and YFSETQ. This CDR3 comprises 15 residues.

This clonotype was seen a few times. The J gene is TRBJ1-4, the V gene TRBV5-1; 8 nucleotides match TRBD1. This CDR3 has 15 amino acids. Germline V gives CDR1 SGHRS, CDR2 YFSETQ. With V trimmed by 0 bases and J by 5 bases, 3 bases remained unmatched. The DNA of the CDR3 is TGCGCCAGCAGCTTGGTGCAGGGGGCGAATGAAAAACTGTTTTTT. This translates into CASSLVQGANEKLFF.

This clonotype was detected only a few times. V gene TRBV27 combines with J gene TRBJ2-7; a possible D gene is TRBD2 (6 bases). Between the trimmed V and J ends, which lost 5 bases and 10 bases, there was a span of 18 bases. This CDR3 has 13 amino acids. Germline assignment: CDR1 MNHEY and CDR2 SMNVEV (reference sequence). The CDR3: CASSPTLRDSQYF. The CDR3, as DNA: TGTGCCAGCAGTCCCACTCTCCGGGACTCCCAGTACTTC.

This clonotype was detected a few times. This chain uses TRBV6-6 with TRBJ1-5, with 7 bases identical to TRBD1. The CDR3 consists of 16 residues. Germline loops: CDR1 MNHNY, CDR2 SVGAGI (reference sequence). V was clipped by 0 bases and J by 5 bases; unmatched bases: 7. CDR3 in DNA: TGTGCCAGCAGTTACTCGCCGGGGACAGATTATCAGCCCCAGCATTTT. Protein sequence: CASSYSPGTDYQPQHF.

This clonotype was detected many times. V gene TRBV3-1 combines with J gene TRBJ1-2; 7 bases align to TRBD1. After removal of 1 base from V and 4 bases from J, the junction contained 9 bases not matched to a gene. Germline CDR1 reads LGHDT; CDR2 reads YNNKEL (reference sequence). CDR3 size: 16 residues. The CDR3 region is CASSQVGQAGGYGYTF. Written as DNA, the CDR3 is TGTGCCAGCAGCCAAGTTGGACAGGCCGGAGGCTATGGCTACACCTTC.

This clonotype was found many times. The chain couples TRBV10-3 to TRBJ2-1; 10 bases line up with TRBD1. In germline, CDR1 is ENHRY, CDR2 SYGVKD. Trimming at V came to 6 bases and at J to 5 bases, leaving 7 bases not matched to a gene. The CDR3 sequence is 15 residues long. The CDR3 nucleotides read TGTGCCATCAGCAGAACGGGACAGGGGAACAATGAGCAGTTCTTC. Protein sequence: CAISRTGQGNNEQFF.

CDR3 DNA sequence: TGTGCCAGCAGCACTAAGACTAGCGGCACAGATACGCAGTATTTT. This translates into CASSTKTSGTDTQYF. The chain has TRBV7-2 and TRBJ2-3; 8 bases line up with TRBD2. The CDR3 contains 15 residues. Trimming took 5 bases from V and 1 from J; bases not matched to a gene: 5. CDR1 is SGHTA and CDR2 is FQGNSA in the germline V gene. Together with reference TRBV7-2 and TRBJ2-3, the CDR3 gives the full variable domain: GAGVSQSPSNKVTEKGKDVELRCDPISGHTALYWYRQSLGQGLEFLIYFQGNSAPDKSGLPSDRFSAERTGGSVSTLTIQRTQQEDSAVYLCASSTKTSGTDTQYFGPGTRLTVL.